This TCR beta chain is from a study of T cell responses to AZD1222 COVID-19 vaccine. Germline values: CDR1 MNHEY, CDR2 SVGAGI. The CDR3 spans 13 residues. V was clipped by 6 bases and J by 6 bases; unmatched bases: 2. Points on this clone: Its antigen is as yet unknown.

Findings and limits, study-wide: Baseline seropositives among AZD1222 recipients totaled only 5 or 6. Sampling captured repertoires only after the peak T cell response. Females outnumbered males among donors, who were mostly white British; clonal diversity was possibly underestimated.

The repertoire was sequenced with immunoSEQ multiplex PCR; TCRdb's copy has only in-frame clones and lacks some. The data hold 90,000 to 110,000 clones, with nearly 90% observed a single time. This TCR derives from an adult in good health. The chain employs TRBV6-5 and TRBJ2-3; 11 bases are shared with TRBD2. The source was peripheral blood, collected on day 0 of MenACWY control vaccination. The CDR3 reads CASSVAGGDTQYF. DNA of the CDR3: TGTGCCAGCAGCGTAGCGGGGGGGGATACGCAGTATTTT.